This entry features one T cell receptor beta chain sequence. J lost 1 base, V lost 5 bases, and 2 bases had no gene match. This CDR3 is built from 14 residues. Per germline, CDR1 KGHSY and CDR2 FQNENV. This sample was included in a study of OX40 agonist ivuxolimab in advanced cancers. Method: immunoSEQ multiplex PCR; TCRdb's copy keeps in-frame clones and lacks some. The table records 80,000 to 100,000 clones, about nine tenths of them present only once. The input for sequencing was CD4+ or CD8+ T cells sorted from blood, taken in a trial of the OX40 agonist ivuxolimab. The clonotype was recovered from an adult with an advanced solid tumor such as melanoma, head and neck, liver or kidney cancer. The V and J genes are TRBV16 and TRBJ1-3; 7 nucleotides match TRBD1. The CDR3, as DNA: TGTGCCAGCAGCATGACAGGGTCTGGAAACACCATATATTTT. Its translation is CASSMTGSGNTIYF.